A single sample gave rise to the 13 T cell receptor beta chains below, sequenced in a study of neoadjuvant nivolumab and ipilimumab in lung cancer. The table came from immunoSEQ multiplex PCR; TCRdb's copy has only in-frame clones and leaves some out. The sample holds over 25,000 clones, more than 75% seen once. The starting material was tumor tissue, obtained after neoadjuvant nivolumab, alone or with ipilimumab, at or shortly before surgery. The receptors here all came from an adult with non-small cell lung cancer.

The chain uses TRBV7-2 and TRBJ1-6, with TRBD1 matching 7 bases. CDR3 size: 14 residues. V dropped 2 bases and J dropped 7; count of bases not matched to a gene: 2. Germline-derived CDR1 and CDR2 are SGHTA and FQGNSA. The CDR3 region has the DNA TGTGCCAGCAGCTTATTAGGGGGCAATTCACCCCTCCACTTT. Its protein product is CASSLLGGNSPLHF.

The V and J genes are TRBV18 and TRBJ1-5, with 9 bases that match TRBD1. Trimming cost V 3 bases and J 3 bases; bases outside gene matches: 6. This CDR3 has 16 residues. The germline gives CDR1 KGHSH, CDR2 LQKENI. The CDR3: CASSPAGTGNNQPQHF. The CDR3 bases are TGTGCCAGCTCACCGGCCGGGACAGGGAACAATCAGCCCCAGCATTTT.

The chain recombines TRBV10-2 with TRBJ1-2; 8 bases agree with TRBD1. The V segment lost 5 bases and the J segment 4 bases; nucleotides outside the gene matches: 3. Germline V gives CDR1 WSHSY, CDR2 SAAADI. The CDR3 is 13 residues long. The CDR3 DNA is TGCGCCAGCAGTCTGGGACAGGCCTATGGCTACACCTTC. Translation gives CASSLGQAYGYTF.

The chain recombines TRBV4-2 with TRBJ2-4; the D gene is possibly TRBD1 (6 bases). Trimming shortened V by 3 bases and J by 6 bases, and 15 bases separated the two germline ends. Germline CDR1 and CDR2: LGHNA and YNFKEQ. This CDR3 contains 15 residues. The CDR3 here is CASSQTDRLGNIQYF. CDR3 nucleotides: TGTGCCAGCAGCCAGACCGACAGGTTGGGAAACATTCAGTACTTC.

V is TRBV5-4 and J is TRBJ2-7; 10 bases are a match to TRBD2. Losses at the gene ends were 4 bases for V and 1 base for J; bases not matched to a gene: 2. The CDR3 has 14 residues. Germline-derived CDR1 and CDR2 are SGHNT and YYREEE (reference sequence). CDR3 residues: CASSQRGGSYEQYF. Here the CDR3 DNA reads TGTGCCAGCAGCCAGCGGGGGGGATCCTACGAGCAGTACTTC.

The chain couples TRBV9 to TRBJ1-2; a weak D match, TRBD1 (5 bases). The CDR3 length is 14 residues. Germline V gene data show CDR1 as SGDLS and CDR2 as YYNGEE. V was trimmed by 4 bases and J by 4 bases, leaving 14 bases between them. The CDR3 spells CASSPSMGGYGYTF. CDR3 nucleotides: TGTGCCAGCAGCCCCTCCATGGGGGGCTATGGCTACACCTTC.

This rearrangement joins TRBV9 to TRBJ1-2; perhaps TRBD1 as D (6 bases). V was cut by 3 bases and J by 4 bases, with 10 bases left in between. This CDR3 spans 13 amino acids. Germline values: CDR1 SGDLS, CDR2 YYNGEE. DNA of the CDR3: TGTGCCAGCAGCGCAGGACAGCCCTATGGCTACACCTTC. Its protein is CASSAGQPYGYTF.

This clone was picked up a small number of times. The rearrangement links TRBV5-1 to TRBJ1-1, with 7 positions matching TRBD1. Trimming cost V 3 bases and J 1 base; bases outside gene matches: 3. The germline V gene encodes CDR1 SGHRS and CDR2 YFSETQ. The CDR3 has 14 amino acids. DNA for the CDR3: TGCGCCAGCAGCTATGACAGGGAGAACACTGAAGCTTTCTTT. Translating gives CASSYDRENTEAFF.

The chain is built from TRBV5-6 and TRBJ1-1, with 8 bases matching TRBD1. The germline gives CDR1 SGHDT, CDR2 YYEEEE. CDR3 length: 13 amino acids. J was trimmed by 11 bases and V by 0 bases; bases with no gene match: 6. The CDR3 reads CASSLGGQGSAFF. The CDR3 DNA follows: TGTGCCAGCAGCTTGGGAGGACAGGGCTCGGCTTTCTTT.

This clone occurred once. CDR3 DNA: TGCGCCAGCAGCTTCGGGGGAGAGAACACTGAAGCTTTCTTT. Amino acids: CASSFGGENTEAFF. V usage is TRBV5-1 and J usage is TRBJ1-1; a weak D match, TRBD1 (5 bases). The CDR3 consists of 14 residues. V was trimmed by 2 bases and J by 1 base, leaving 9 bases between them. Germline V gene lookup returns CDR1 SGHRS and CDR2 YFSETQ.

The CDR3 here is CASSIGPRDGKNTEAFF. Here the CDR3 DNA reads TGTGCCAGTAGTATAGGGCCCCGGGACGGAAAGAACACTGAAGCTTTCTTT. This rearrangement joins TRBV19 to TRBJ1-1; D might be TRBD1 (5 bases). The CDR3 length is 17 residues. Per germline, CDR1 LNHDA and CDR2 SQIVND (reference sequence). V lost 1 base and J 1 base, leaving 16 bases between the germline ends.

The CDR3 nucleotides are TGTGCCAGCAGTGTACAGGGTCCCGGAAACACCATATATTTT. This gives the protein CASSVQGPGNTIYF. The genes are TRBV2 and TRBJ1-3; D might be TRBD1 (6 bases). V shed 4 bases and J shed 4 bases, with 11 bases lying between them. The CDR3 has 14 amino acids. Per germline, CDR1 SNHLY and CDR2 FYNNEI.

The chain couples TRBV6-5 to TRBJ1-5; no firm D call. CDR1 is MNHEY and CDR2 is SVGAGI in the germline V gene. This CDR3 spans 14 amino acids. The germline V and J ends were trimmed by 0 bases and 5 bases, with 8 bases remaining between them. DNA for the CDR3: TGTGCCAGCAGTTACTCGAGGGCACATCAGCCCCAGCATTTT. Translated: CASSYSRAHQPQHF.